The sequence of this T cell receptor beta chain was determined in a study of T cell responses to AZD1222 COVID-19 vaccine. General study points: Clonal diversity may have been underestimated in mostly white British donors.

With V trimmed by 1 base and J by 0 bases, 10 bases remained unmatched. Germline loops: CDR1 SGHRS, CDR2 YFSETQ. The CDR3 is 18 residues long. The analysis combined second doses at about 4 or about 12 weeks. Sequencing was performed with immunoSEQ multiplex PCR; in TCRdb, only in-frame clones are kept and a portion is missing. This sample has fewer than 200,000 clones, with 94% found just once. About this clone itself: Its antigen is still unknown.

Sample: peripheral blood, taken 28 days after the second AZD1222 dose. This sequence originates from an adult who received the AZD1222 COVID-19 vaccine. V usage is TRBV5-1 and J usage is TRBJ2-7, with TRBD2 matching 10 bases. CDR3 in DNA: TGCGCCAGCAGCTTGAGAGATCGCTGGACTAGCGGCTCCTACGAGCAGTACTTC. Translation gives CASSLRDRWTSGSYEQYF.